Following are 22 T cell receptor beta chains from one sample sequenced in a study of tumor T cells in aggressive B-cell lymphoma. Sequencing used immunoSEQ multiplex PCR; TCRdb keeps in-frame clones, though not all of them. The profile shows around 4,500 clones, 81% of them singletons. Sequenced material: tumor tissue. These receptors all stem from an adult with diffuse large B cell lymphoma.

V gene TRBV7-9 combines with J gene TRBJ2-2, with TRBD2 matching 7 bases. V shed 5 bases and J 4 bases; nucleotides not matched to a gene: 16. This CDR3 has 18 amino acids. Germline CDR1 and CDR2: SEHNR and FQNEAQ (reference sequence). CDR3: CASSPAISQRGVTGELFF. For the CDR3, the DNA is TGTGCCAGCAGCCCCGCTATTTCTCAGCGGGGTGTCACCGGGGAGCTGTTTTTT.

A remark on this clone: This CDR3 is also generated by other DNA sequences in the sample. The chain recombines TRBV6-1 with TRBJ2-1; possibly TRBD2 for D (5 bases). Germline CDR1 and CDR2: MNHNS and SASEGT. This CDR3 spans 13 amino acids. Trimming took 4 bases from V and 7 from J, leaving 11 bases between them. In DNA form, the CDR3 reads TGTGCCAGCAGTGTCCGGGGTCAGAATGAGCAGTTCTTC. Encoded protein: CASSVRGQNEQFF.

The rearrangement uses TRBV6-5 and TRBJ1-2; maybe TRBD1 (5 bases). The germline gives CDR1 MNHEY, CDR2 SVGAGI. This CDR3 has 13 residues. The V gene lost 5 bases and the J gene lost 4 bases, with 11 bases spanning the gap. The CDR3 DNA reads as TGTGCCAGCAGTCCCGACAGATCCTATGGCTACACCTTC. This encodes CASSPDRSYGYTF.

The gene calls are TRBV29-1 and TRBJ1-1; the D gene is possibly TRBD1 (6 bases). This CDR3 has 14 residues. Per the germline V gene, CDR1 is SQVTM and CDR2 is ANQGSEA. Trimming took 5 bases from V and 2 from J, leaving 15 bases between them. The DNA of the CDR3 is TGCAGCGTTACTAAAGGACAGCGTAACACTGAAGCTTTCTTT. It encodes CSVTKGQRNTEAFF.

The V gene is TRBV5-4, the J gene TRBJ2-5, with 7 bases aligning to TRBD1. The CDR3 covers 14 residues. The germline CDR1 and CDR2 sequences are SGHNT and YYREEE (reference sequence). Trimming removed 4 bases from V and 0 bases from J; junction bases left unmatched: 3. The CDR3 loop reads CASSVGQHQETQYF. In nucleotides, the CDR3 is TGTGCCAGCAGCGTGGGACAGCACCAAGAGACCCAGTACTTC.

This clone was counted once. The rearrangement joins TRBV19 to TRBJ1-2; D may be TRBD1 (6 bases). V lost 3 bases, J lost 4 bases, and 15 bases lay in between. The CDR3 loop spans 15 amino acids. Germline V gene data show CDR1 as LNHDA and CDR2 as SQIVND (reference sequence). CDR3 bases: TGTGCCAGTAGTATTCTCTGGCCCAGGGGCTATGGCTACACCTTC. This encodes CASSILWPRGYGYTF.

This chain links TRBV11-2 with TRBJ1-2; 8 bases match TRBD1. Trimming removed 5 bases from V and 12 bases from J; junction bases left unmatched: 11. Germline V gene sequence: CDR1 SGHAT, CDR2 FQNNGV. The CDR3 contains 13 residues. CDR3 sequence: CASSTGQGEANTF. The CDR3, as DNA: TGTGCCAGCAGCACTGGACAGGGAGAGGCGAACACCTTC.

As DNA, the CDR3 is TGTGCCAGCTCCCCTTCTAGCGGGGACACCGGGGAGCTGTTTTTT. Protein: CASSPSSGDTGELFF. The chain joins TRBV18 to TRBJ2-2, with 9 bases lining up with TRBD2. The CDR3 is 15 amino acids. The germline V gene encodes CDR1 KGHSH and CDR2 LQKENI. The V gene end was trimmed by 6 bases and the J gene end by 3 bases; junction bases not matched to a gene: 5.

This chain uses TRBV28 with TRBJ1-1; 7 positions agree with TRBD1. CDR1 is MDHEN, CDR2 SYDVKM, per germline. With 5 bases clipped from V and 5 bases from J, the junction kept 8 bases outside the gene matches. The CDR3 runs to 14 residues. CDR3 nucleotide sequence: TGTGCCAGCAGTCAGATAATACAGGGGACTGAAGCTTTCTTT. Its protein is CASSQIIQGTEAFF.

A word on this clone: Other DNA sequences of this sample code for an identical CDR3. The chain links TRBV5-1 to TRBJ1-3; TRBD1 might be the D (5 bases). This CDR3 is 18 amino acids long. V was pared by 3 bases and J by 0 bases, with 19 bases between. The germline CDR1 and CDR2 sequences are SGHRS and YFSETQ. CDR3 protein: CASSWGRASPFSGNTIYF. CDR3 nucleotides: TGCGCCAGCAGCTGGGGGAGGGCCTCCCCCTTCTCTGGAAACACCATATATTTT.

V gene TRBV27 combines with J gene TRBJ1-1, with a tentative D call TRBD1 (6 bases). With 0 bases removed from V and 0 bases from J, the gap between germline ends came to 11 bases. The CDR3 covers 16 residues. The germline gives CDR1 MNHEY, CDR2 SMNVEV (reference sequence). CDR3 amino acids: CASSLSGGGLNTEAFF. DNA of the CDR3: TGTGCCAGCAGTTTATCGGGAGGGGGATTGAACACTGAAGCTTTCTTT.

This clone was picked up a small number of times. This chain joins TRBV28 and TRBJ2-5; 9 bases are shared with TRBD1. This CDR3 region has 15 residues. V gave up 6 bases and J gave up 3 bases; unmatched junction bases: 8. The germline V gene has CDR1 MDHEN and CDR2 SYDVKM. DNA for the CDR3: TGTGCCAGCAGACCCACCGGGACAGGGAAAGAGACCCAGTACTTC. It codes for CASRPTGTGKETQYF. Full variable domain (missing parts from reference TRBV28 and TRBJ2-5): DVKVTQSSRYLVKRTGEKVFLECVQDMDHENMFWYRQDPGLGLRLIYFSYDVKMKEKGDIPEGYSVSREKKERFSLILESASTNQTSMYLCASRPTGTGKETQYFGPGTRLLVL.

V gene TRBV11-2 combines with J gene TRBJ2-5; 7 bases match TRBD2. Near its end, the DNA agrees better with TRBJ2-7, so the J call may be wrong. Germline CDR1 and CDR2: SGHAT and FQNNGV. The CDR3 runs to 15 residues. CDR3 protein: CASRLRGGMSYEQYF. The CDR3 DNA is TGTGCCAGCAGGTTACGCGGGGGAATGTCCTACGAGCAGTACTTC.

The rearrangement joins TRBV6-5 to TRBJ2-3; possibly TRBD1 for D (6 bases). The CDR3 sequence is 14 residues long. In germline, CDR1 is MNHEY, CDR2 SVGAGI. Deletions cut 0 bases from V and 4 bases from J, with 8 bases between. The CDR3 is CASSYSQGSDTQYF. The CDR3 region has the DNA TGTGCCAGCAGTTACTCGCAGGGGTCAGATACGCAGTATTTT.

The chain joins TRBV28 to TRBJ2-2; a possible D gene is TRBD2 (5 bases). V was shortened by 6 bases and J by 5 bases, with 22 bases between the two germline ends. CDR1 and CDR2 from the germline V gene are MDHEN and SYDVKM. The CDR3 has 17 residues. CDR3 loop: CASSPTRQRVPTGELFF. The CDR3 DNA reads TGTGCCAGCAGCCCTACTAGGCAGAGGGTCCCAACCGGGGAGCTGTTTTTT.

J is TRBJ1-2 and V is TRBV4-1; unclear D gene. Trimming shortened V by 2 bases and J by 3 bases, and 13 bases separated the two germline ends. The CDR3 runs 15 residues. Looked up from germline, CDR1 is MGHRA and CDR2 is YSYEKL. The CDR3 nucleotides are TGCGCCAGCAGCCAACGAGCTGATAATCACTATGGCTACACCTTC. It yields the protein CASSQRADNHYGYTF.

V gene TRBV7-6 combines with J gene TRBJ1-4, with a weak D call TRBD1 (5 bases). The CDR3 spans 15 residues. V was cut by 5 bases and J by 3 bases, with 13 bases left in between. Looked up from germline, CDR1 is SGHVS and CDR2 is FNYEAQ. The CDR3 DNA follows: TGTGCCAGCAGCCCCCAGGACACAGCTAATGAAAAACTGTTTTTT. This encodes CASSPQDTANEKLFF.

The V and J genes are TRBV6-1 and TRBJ1-1; tentatively, D is TRBD1 (6 bases). Germline values: CDR1 MNHNS, CDR2 SASEGT. V was shortened by 5 bases and J by 1 base, with 8 bases between the two germline ends. This CDR3 contains 13 residues. This CDR3 reads CASSSQGNTEAFF. CDR3 bases: TGTGCCAGCAGTTCACAGGGGAACACTGAAGCTTTCTTT.

The V call is TRBV28, the J call TRBJ1-4, with unresolved D. The CDR3 is 12 amino acids. Germline CDR1 reads MDHEN; CDR2 reads SYDVKM. V was trimmed by 6 bases and J by 8 bases, leaving 10 bases between them. CDR3 region: CASRNIHEKLFF. The CDR3 coding sequence is TGTGCCAGCAGGAACATACACGAAAAACTGTTTTTT.

This clone was counted between two and nine times. The chain links TRBV18 to TRBJ1-2; TRBD1 matches at 9 bases. CDR1 KGHSH and CDR2 LQKENI come from the germline V gene. V trimming: 2 bases; J trimming: 8 bases; junction bases outside the gene matches: 6. The CDR3 covers 14 residues. CDR3 in amino acids: CASSPGQGLEGYTF. DNA of the CDR3: TGTGCCAGCTCACCAGGACAGGGGTTGGAGGGCTACACCTTC.

This chain connects TRBV19 to TRBJ1-2; D is perhaps TRBD1 (5 bases). The germline CDR1 and CDR2 sequences are LNHDA and SQIVND (reference sequence). V was cut by 2 bases and J by 4 bases, with 14 bases left in between. The CDR3 extends over 15 amino acids. The CDR3 region is CASSIRGGEGYGYTF. CDR3 bases: TGTGCCAGTAGTATAAGGGGAGGGGAAGGCTATGGCTACACCTTC.

V is TRBV28 and J is TRBJ1-6; no clear D gene. The CDR3 consists of 13 residues. Between the trimmed V and J ends, which lost 6 bases and 8 bases, there was a span of 11 bases. Germline V gives CDR1 MDHEN, CDR2 SYDVKM. CDR3 amino acids: CASRMLRDSPLHF. The CDR3 nucleotides are TGTGCCAGCAGGATGTTGAGGGATTCACCCCTCCACTTT. Together with reference TRBV28 and TRBJ1-6, the CDR3 gives the full variable domain: DVKVTQSSRYLVKRTGEKVFLECVQDMDHENMFWYRQDPGLGLRLIYFSYDVKMKEKGDIPEGYSVSREKKERFSLILESASTNQTSMYLCASRMLRDSPLHFGNGTRLTVT.